This T cell receptor beta chain was observed in a study of T cell changes during pregnancy in multiple sclerosis. The assay was immunoSEQ multiplex PCR, and TCRdb's table has in-frame clones only and misses some. Of tens of thousands of clones in the sample, 92% are singletons; the top ten hold 1.4% to 1.5%. The CDR3 has 16 residues. Trimming cost V 5 bases and J 6 bases, with 20 bases left between them. CDR1 and CDR2 (germline): SGDLS, YYNGEE. This chain links TRBV9 with TRBJ2-2; TRBD2 might be the D (5 bases). The source of this sequence is a female donor with multiple sclerosis, enrolled in a pregnancy study. Sequenced here: peripheral blood, sampled after pregnancy. Here the CDR3 reads CASSRSGLRRSGELFF. DNA of the CDR3: TGTGCCAGCAGTAGAAGCGGACTTAGGCGTTCCGGGGAGCTGTTTTTT.